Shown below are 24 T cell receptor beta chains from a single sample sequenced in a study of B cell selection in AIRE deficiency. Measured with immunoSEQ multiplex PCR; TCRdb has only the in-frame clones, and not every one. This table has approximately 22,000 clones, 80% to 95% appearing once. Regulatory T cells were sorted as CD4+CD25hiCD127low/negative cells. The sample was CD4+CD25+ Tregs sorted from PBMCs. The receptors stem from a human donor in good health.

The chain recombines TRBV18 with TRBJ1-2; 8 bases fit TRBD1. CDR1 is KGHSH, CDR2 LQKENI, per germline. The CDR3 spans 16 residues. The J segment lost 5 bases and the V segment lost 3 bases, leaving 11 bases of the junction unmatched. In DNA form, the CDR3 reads TGTGCCAGCTCACCTTATCTCGGACAGGGAGAATATGGCTACACCTTC. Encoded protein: CASSPYLGQGEYGYTF.

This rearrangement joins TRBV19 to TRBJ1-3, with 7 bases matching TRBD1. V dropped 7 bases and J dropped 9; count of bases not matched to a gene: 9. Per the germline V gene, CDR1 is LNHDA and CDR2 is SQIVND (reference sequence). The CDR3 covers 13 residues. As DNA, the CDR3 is TGTGCCAGTACCCCCGCCCCAGGGGGCACCATATATTTT. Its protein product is CASTPAPGGTIYF.

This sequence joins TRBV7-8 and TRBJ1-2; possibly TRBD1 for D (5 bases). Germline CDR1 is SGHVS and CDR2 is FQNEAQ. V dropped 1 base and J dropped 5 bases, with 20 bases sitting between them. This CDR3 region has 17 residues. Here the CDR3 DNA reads TGTGCCAGCAGCTTAGATGGGGCTTCCTTTTTCTCTTATGGCTACACCTTC. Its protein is CASSLDGASFFSYGYTF.

CDR3 DNA: TGTGCCAGCAGCTTATCTCTAGGCAGGAACACTGAAGCTTTCTTT. Translation: CASSLSLGRNTEAFF. The chain employs TRBV7-2 and TRBJ1-1; D unclear. There are 15 residues in the CDR3. Per the germline V gene, CDR1 is SGHTA and CDR2 is FQGNSA. V was pared by 2 bases and J by 1 base, with 11 bases between.

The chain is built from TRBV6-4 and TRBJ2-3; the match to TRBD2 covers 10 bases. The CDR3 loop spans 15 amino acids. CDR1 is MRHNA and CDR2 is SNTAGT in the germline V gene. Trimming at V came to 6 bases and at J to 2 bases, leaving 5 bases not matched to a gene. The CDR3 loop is CASRRLAGYTDTQYF. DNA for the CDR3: TGTGCCAGCAGACGACTAGCGGGTTACACAGATACGCAGTATTTT.

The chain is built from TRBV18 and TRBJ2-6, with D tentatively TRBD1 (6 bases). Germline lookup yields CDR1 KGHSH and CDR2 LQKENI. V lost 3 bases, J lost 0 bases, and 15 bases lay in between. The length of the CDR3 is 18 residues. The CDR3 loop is CASSPLYRASSGANVLTF. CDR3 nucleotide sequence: TGTGCCAGCTCACCCTTGTACAGGGCCAGCTCTGGGGCCAACGTCCTGACTTTC.

The CDR3, as DNA: TGTGCCAGCAGCTTGACGACAGGGTCTGAAGCTTTCTTT. It yields the protein CASSLTTGSEAFF. The chain is built from TRBV7-9 and TRBJ1-1; 7 positions agree with TRBD1. The CDR3 has 13 residues. Germline V gene data show CDR1 as SEHNR and CDR2 as FQNEAQ (reference sequence). With V trimmed by 3 bases and J by 6 bases, 4 bases remained unmatched.

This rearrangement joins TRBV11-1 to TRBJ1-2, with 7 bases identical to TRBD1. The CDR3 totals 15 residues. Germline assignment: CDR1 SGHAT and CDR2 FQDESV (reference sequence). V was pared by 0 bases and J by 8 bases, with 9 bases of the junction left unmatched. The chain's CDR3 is CASSLAGTDTRGYTF. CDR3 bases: TGTGCCAGCAGCTTAGCGGGGACAGACACTAGGGGCTACACCTTC.

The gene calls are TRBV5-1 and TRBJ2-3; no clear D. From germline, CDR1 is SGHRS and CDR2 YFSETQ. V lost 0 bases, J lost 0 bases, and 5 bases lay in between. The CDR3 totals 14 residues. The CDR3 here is CASSLEFSTDTQYF. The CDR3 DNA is TGCGCCAGCAGCTTGGAGTTTAGCACAGATACGCAGTATTTT. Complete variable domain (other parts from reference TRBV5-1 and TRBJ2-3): KAGVTQTPRYLIKTRGQQVTLSCSPISGHRSVSWYQQTPGQGLQFLFEYFSETQRNKGNFPGRFSGRQFSNSRSEMNVSTLELGDSALYLCASSLEFSTDTQYFGPGTRLTVL.

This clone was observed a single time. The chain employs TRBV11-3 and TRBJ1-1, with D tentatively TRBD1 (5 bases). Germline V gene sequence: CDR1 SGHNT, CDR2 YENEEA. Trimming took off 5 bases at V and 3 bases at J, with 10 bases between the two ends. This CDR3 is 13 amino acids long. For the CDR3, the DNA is TGTGCCAGCAGCCCAGGGTTGGACACTGAAGCTTTCTTT. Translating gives CASSPGLDTEAFF. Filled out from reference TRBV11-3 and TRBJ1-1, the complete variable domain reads EAGVVQSPRYKIIEKKQPVAFWCNPISGHNTLYWYLQNLGQGPELLIRYENEEAVDDSQLPKDRFSAERLKGVDSTLKIQPAELGDSAVYLCASSPGLDTEAFFGQGTRLTVV.

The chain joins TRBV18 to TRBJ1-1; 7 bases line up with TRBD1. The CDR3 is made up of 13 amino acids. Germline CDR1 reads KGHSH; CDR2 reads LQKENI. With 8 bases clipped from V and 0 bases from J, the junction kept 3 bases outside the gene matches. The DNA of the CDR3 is TGTGCCAGCACGGGGACAGTGAACACTGAAGCTTTCTTT. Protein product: CASTGTVNTEAFF.

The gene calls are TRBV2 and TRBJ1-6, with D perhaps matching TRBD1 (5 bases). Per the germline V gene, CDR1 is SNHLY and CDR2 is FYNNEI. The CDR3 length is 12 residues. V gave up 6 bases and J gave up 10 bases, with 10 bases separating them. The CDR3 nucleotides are TGTGCCAGCAGGGGGGGGTCATCACCCCTCCACTTT. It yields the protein CASRGGSSPLHF.

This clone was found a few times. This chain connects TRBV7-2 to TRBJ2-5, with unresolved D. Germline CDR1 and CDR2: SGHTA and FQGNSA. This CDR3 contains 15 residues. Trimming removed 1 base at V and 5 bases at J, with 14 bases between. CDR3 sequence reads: CASSLEGRYGETQYF. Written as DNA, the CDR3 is TGTGCCAGCAGCTTAGAGGGAAGGTATGGGGAGACCCAGTACTTC.

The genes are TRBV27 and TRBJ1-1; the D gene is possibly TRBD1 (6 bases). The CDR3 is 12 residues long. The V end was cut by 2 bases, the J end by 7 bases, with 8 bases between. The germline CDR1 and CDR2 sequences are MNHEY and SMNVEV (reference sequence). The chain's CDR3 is CASSLRGGEAFF. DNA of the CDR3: TGTGCCAGCAGTTTAAGGGGGGGTGAAGCTTTCTTT.

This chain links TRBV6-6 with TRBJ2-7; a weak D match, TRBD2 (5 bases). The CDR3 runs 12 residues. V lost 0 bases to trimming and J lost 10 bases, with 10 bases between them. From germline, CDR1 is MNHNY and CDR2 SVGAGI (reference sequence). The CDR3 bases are TGTGCCAGCAGTTACTCGGGGAGCAGACAGTACTTC. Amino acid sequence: CASSYSGSRQYF.

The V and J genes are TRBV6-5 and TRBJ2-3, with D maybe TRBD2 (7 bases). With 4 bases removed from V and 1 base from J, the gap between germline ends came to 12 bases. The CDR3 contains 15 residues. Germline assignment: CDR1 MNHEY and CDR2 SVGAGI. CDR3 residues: CASSSEGGGTDTQYF. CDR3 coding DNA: TGTGCCAGCAGTTCTGAAGGGGGGGGCACAGATACGCAGTATTTT.

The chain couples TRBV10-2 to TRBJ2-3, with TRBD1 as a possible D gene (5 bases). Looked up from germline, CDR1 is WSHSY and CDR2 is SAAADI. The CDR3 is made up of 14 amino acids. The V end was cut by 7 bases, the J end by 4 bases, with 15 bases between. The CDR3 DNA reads TGCGCCAGCACGGGCTGGGGCGGCGCAGATACGCAGTATTTT. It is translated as CASTGWGGADTQYF.

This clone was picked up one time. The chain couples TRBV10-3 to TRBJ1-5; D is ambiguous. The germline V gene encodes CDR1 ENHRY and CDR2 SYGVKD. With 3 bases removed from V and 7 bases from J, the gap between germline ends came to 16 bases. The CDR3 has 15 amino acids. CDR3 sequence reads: CAISEFGRVRQPQHF. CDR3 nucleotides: TGTGCCATCAGTGAATTTGGAAGGGTGAGACAGCCCCAGCATTTT.

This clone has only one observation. CDR3 protein: CASSRGFEENNEQFF. The CDR3 bases are TGTGCCAGCAGCCGGGGCTTCGAGGAGAACAATGAGCAGTTCTTC. The rearrangement joins TRBV6-6 to TRBJ2-1; D assignment may be TRBD1 or TRBD2 (5 bases each). The ends were cut back, 6 bases at V and 5 bases at J, with 17 bases in the middle. CDR1 and CDR2 from the germline V gene are MNHNY and SVGAGI (reference sequence). This CDR3 has 15 amino acids.

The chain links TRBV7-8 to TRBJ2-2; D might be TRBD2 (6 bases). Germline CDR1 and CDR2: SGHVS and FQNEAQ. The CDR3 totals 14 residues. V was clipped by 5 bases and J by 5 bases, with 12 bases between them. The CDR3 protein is CASSLWGETGELFF. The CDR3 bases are TGTGCCAGCAGCCTCTGGGGGGAGACCGGGGAGCTGTTTTTT. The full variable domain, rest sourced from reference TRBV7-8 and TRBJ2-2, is GAGVSQSPRYKVAKRGQDVALRCDPISGHVSLFWYQQALGQGPEFLTYFQNEAQLDKSGLPSDRFFAERPEGSVSTLKIQRTQQEDSAVYLCASSLWGETGELFFGEGSRLTVL.

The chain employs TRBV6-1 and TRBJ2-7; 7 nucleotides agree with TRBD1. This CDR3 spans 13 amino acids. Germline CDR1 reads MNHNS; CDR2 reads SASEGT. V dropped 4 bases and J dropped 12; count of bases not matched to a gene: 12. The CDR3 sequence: CASSATRQGKAYF. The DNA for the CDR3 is TGTGCCAGCAGTGCCACCCGACAGGGAAAAGCGTACTTC.

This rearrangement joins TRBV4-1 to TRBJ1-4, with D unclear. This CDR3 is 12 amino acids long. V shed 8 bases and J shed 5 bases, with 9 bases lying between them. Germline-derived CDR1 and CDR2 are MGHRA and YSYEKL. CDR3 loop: CASSWGNEKLFF. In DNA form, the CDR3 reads TGCGCCAGCTCTTGGGGAAATGAAAAACTGTTTTTT.

CDR3 sequence: CASRRGSGNTIYF. The CDR3 region has the DNA TGTGCCAGCAGGAGGGGATCTGGAAACACCATATATTTT. This sequence joins TRBV11-2 and TRBJ1-3; TRBD1 might be the D (5 bases). This CDR3 is built from 13 residues. The germline V gene encodes CDR1 SGHAT and CDR2 FQNNGV. The germline V and J ends were trimmed by 6 bases and 1 base, with 7 bases remaining between them.

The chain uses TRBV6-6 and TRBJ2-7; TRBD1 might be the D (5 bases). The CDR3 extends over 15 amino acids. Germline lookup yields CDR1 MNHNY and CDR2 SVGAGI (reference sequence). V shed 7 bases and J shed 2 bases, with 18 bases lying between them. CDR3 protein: CASNPGFSYPYEQYF. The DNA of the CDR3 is TGTGCCAGCAATCCAGGGTTTTCCTACCCCTACGAGCAGTACTTC.